This note documents a single T cell receptor beta chain sequence. The data belong to a study of blood T cell repertoires in COVID-19. Across the whole study: The United States, Italy and Spain were the sources of the acute and convalescent COVID-19 samples. From T cells, B-cell-depleted T cells, or PBMCs came the material, which was cDNA or gDNA.

Original analysis: By means of reference gene primer amplification, nucleated cell counts were estimated. Assay used: immunoSEQ multiplex PCR; TCRdb lists only in-frame clones, some missing. D and trimming come from the DNA, and the V and J calls and clone size come from that table. The sample records 85,000 to 110,000 clones, about 88% being singletons. Trimming removed 3 bases from V and 0 bases from J, with 16 bases in between. Germline assignment: CDR1 SEHNR and CDR2 FQNEAQ (reference sequence). The CDR3 loop spans 17 amino acids. The chain is built from TRBV7-9 and TRBJ2-3, with D maybe TRBD2 (6 bases). Material for sequencing was peripheral blood. This TCR derives from a human donor in a cohort sampled during active COVID-19. CDR3 coding DNA: TGTGCCAGCAGCTTGGCGGGGTCGGGGTATAGCACAGATACGCAGTATTTT. It translates to CASSLAGSGYSTDTQYF.